The 18 T cell receptor beta chains below were found in one sample sequenced in a study of blood T cells in healthy people across ages. It was with a sample-barcoded 5' primer and a J-beta primer mix that a second PCR of roughly 7 to 12 cycles was run. MiXCR, applied by TCRdb to the 5' RACE reads, yields one record per CDR3 protein. Of around 900,000 distinct CDR3 sequences listed, more than 25% are singletons. The sample comprised blood. These receptors all come from an elderly woman in good health.

This clonotype was counted ten times or more. The chain uses TRBV4-2 and TRBJ2-7, with TRBD2 identical over 13 bases. The better agreement between TRBJ2-5 and the DNA end casts doubt on the J call. Germline V CDR1 and CDR2: LGHNA, YNFKEQ. This CDR3 is built from 15 residues. The chain's CDR3 is CASSRKLAGGETQYF. The CDR3, as DNA: TGTGCCAGCAGCCGCAAACTAGCGGGGGGGGAGACCCAGTACTTC.

In this sample, this clonotype turned up a few times. The J gene is TRBJ2-3, the V gene TRBV4-3; a possible D gene is TRBD2 (6 bases). Between the trimmed V and J ends, which lost 1 base and 0 bases, there was a span of 11 bases. CDR1 LGHNA and CDR2 YSLEER come from the germline V gene. CDR3 length: 16 amino acids. CDR3 loop: CASSQARGLSTDTQYF. The CDR3, as DNA: TGCGCCAGCAGCCAAGCTCGGGGACTTAGCACAGATACGCAGTATTTT.

This clonotype came up many times. V is TRBV12-3 or TRBV12-4 and J is TRBJ2-3; D is undetermined. V was clipped by 3 bases and J by 6 bases, with 7 bases between them. The CDR3 runs to 12 residues. The CDR3: CASSFFGDTQYF. As DNA, the CDR3 is TGTGCCAGCAGTTTCTTCGGGGATACGCAGTATTTT.

As for this clonotype: A read error is possible here, since a much larger clone lies one base away. V gene TRBV12-3 or TRBV12-4 combines with J gene TRBJ2-1; 10 bases fit TRBD2. V shed 6 bases and J 13 bases; nucleotides not matched to a gene: 12. The CDR3 runs to 14 residues. This CDR3 reads CASRSSGGGETQFF. The CDR3 DNA reads as TGTGCCAGCAGGTCTAGCGGGGGTGGAGAGACCCAGTTCTTC.

V gene TRBV4-1 combines with J gene TRBJ2-5; D remains ambiguous. The end of the DNA is better explained by TRBJ2-7, so the J call may be wrong. In germline, CDR1 is MGHRA, CDR2 YSYEKL. The CDR3 has 16 residues. CDR3 region: CASSQPTVGSSYEQYF. The CDR3 region has the DNA TGCGCCAGCAGCCAACCGACGGTGGGATCCTCCTACGAGCAGTACTTC.

Comments on this clonotype: A single base separates this from a much larger clone, so it may be a read error. J is TRBJ2-6 and V is TRBV28, with TRBD1 identical over 7 bases. Germline V lookup: CDR1 MDHEN, CDR2 SYDVKM. The CDR3 consists of 17 residues. V was clipped by 5 bases and J by 3 bases; unmatched bases: 10. CDR3 sequence (DNA): TGTGCCAGCAGTGGCGTGGTAGGGGGCGGTGGGGCCAACGTCCTGACTTTC. Its protein is CASSGVVGGGGANVLTF.

This clonotype came up many times. The V and J genes are TRBV4-1 and TRBJ2-1; 9 nucleotides match TRBD1. The ends lost 1 base at V and 6 bases at J; junction bases unmatched: 4. The CDR3 contains 15 residues. Germline CDR1 reads MGHRA; CDR2 reads YSYEKL. The chain's CDR3 is CASSQGQGVINEQFF. CDR3 DNA sequence: TGCGCCAGCAGCCAAGGACAGGGGGTAATCAATGAGCAGTTCTTC.

The chain links TRBV21-1 to TRBJ1-2; TRBD1 was called by the table and not checked on the DNA. TRBV21-1 is annotated as a pseudogene. This CDR3 region has 14 residues. In DNA, the CDR3 is TGTGCCAGCAGCAATTCCGGGACTAACTATGGCTACACCTTC. Translating it yields CASSNSGTNYGYTF.

Remarks on this clonotype: A much larger clone differs by one base, so this may be a read error. The chain combines TRBV7-9 with TRBJ2-4; D perhaps matches TRBD2 (7 bases). The CDR3 runs 13 residues. The germline gives CDR1 SEHNR, CDR2 FQNEAQ (reference sequence). Trimming took off 2 bases at V and 14 bases at J, with 16 bases between the two ends. CDR3 sequence: CASSLRGADEKYF. The CDR3 DNA is TGTGCCAGCAGCTTACGGGGGGCCGACGAGAAGTACTTC.

The sample holds a few counts of this clonotype. J is TRBJ2-2 and V is TRBV7-2; TRBD2 might be the D (5 bases). CDR3 length equals 15 residues. Trimming took off 5 bases at V and 1 base at J, with 11 bases between the two ends. Per the germline V gene, CDR1 is SGHTA and CDR2 is FQGNSA. The CDR3 sequence: CASSPRARNTGELFF. The CDR3 bases are TGTGCCAGCAGCCCGAGGGCTAGGAACACCGGGGAGCTGTTTTTT. Complete variable domain (other parts from reference TRBV7-2 and TRBJ2-2): GAGVSQSPSNKVTEKGKDVELRCDPISGHTALYWYRQSLGQGLEFLIYFQGNSAPDKSGLPSDRFSAERTGGSVSTLTIQRTQQEDSAVYLCASSPRARNTGELFFGEGSRLTVL.

A note on this clonotype: A much larger clone sits a single nucleotide away, making a read error possible. The CDR3, as DNA: TGCAGTACTAGTTCCGGGCCCTCCTACAATGAGCAGTTCTTC. Translating it yields CSTSSGPSYNEQFF. V is TRBV20-1 and J is TRBJ2-1, with D possibly TRBD2 on 5 matching bases. Germline CDR1 and CDR2: DFQATT and SNEGSKA (reference sequence). The CDR3 totals 14 residues.

The sample holds a few counts of this clonotype. The genes are TRBV13 and TRBJ2-1; D possibly matches TRBD1 or TRBD2 (5 bases each). From germline, CDR1 is PRHDT and CDR2 FYEKMQ (reference sequence). This CDR3 is built from 15 residues. Trimming took off 2 bases at V and 5 bases at J, with 13 bases between the two ends. The CDR3 coding sequence is TGTGCCAGCAGCTTATGGGGGAGTGGGGACAATGAGCAGTTCTTC. The encoded protein is CASSLWGSGDNEQFF. Together with reference TRBV13 and TRBJ2-1, the CDR3 gives the full variable domain: AAGVIQSPRHLIKEKRETATLKCYPIPRHDTVYWYQQGPGQDPQFLISFYEKMQSDKGSIPDRFSAQQFSDYHSELNMSSLELGDSALYFCASSLWGSGDNEQFFGPGTRLTVL.

Concerning this clonotype itself: With a much larger clone just one base away, this may be a read error. J is TRBJ2-7 and V is TRBV5-5, with D possibly being TRBD1 (6 bases). Germline V gene sequence: CDR1 SGHKS, CDR2 YYEKEE (reference sequence). Trimming took 2 bases from V and 4 from J, leaving 10 bases between them. This CDR3 spans 13 amino acids. DNA of the CDR3: TGTGCCAGCAGCTTTGACAGGTGTTACGAGCAGTACTTC. This translates into CASSFDRCYEQYF.

The table lists this clonotype with many counts. The CDR3 coding sequence is TGCAGCGTTCGCTCAGGGGGCCGTGGCTACACCTTC. Residues: CSVRSGGRGYTF. This chain connects TRBV29-1 to TRBJ1-2, with 8 bases aligning to TRBD1. V shed 5 bases, J shed 7 bases, and the junction held 6 bases outside the gene matches. The CDR3 consists of 12 residues. The germline gives CDR1 SQVTM, CDR2 ANQGSEA.

The gene calls are TRBV3-1 and TRBJ1-6; D is perhaps TRBD1 (5 bases). The CDR3 extends over 16 amino acids. V shed 3 bases and J shed 7 bases, with 16 bases lying between them. In germline, CDR1 is LGHDT, CDR2 YNNKEL (reference sequence). CDR3 in DNA: TGTGCCAGCAGCCAGGAACGACACTCAGGGAATTCACCCCTCCACTTT. Protein sequence: CASSQERHSGNSPLHF.

The sample holds many counts of this clonotype. The V gene is TRBV3-1, the J gene TRBJ1-2; possibly TRBD1 for D (5 bases). Germline V lookup: CDR1 LGHDT, CDR2 YNNKEL (reference sequence). The CDR3 runs 16 residues. The V and J ends lost 0 bases and 6 bases respectively, with 17 bases between them. The CDR3 DNA is TGTGCCAGCAGCCAAGATTATGGAACAGGAACGCATGGCTACACCTTC. Its protein is CASSQDYGTGTHGYTF.

The sample holds many counts of this clonotype. The rearrangement uses TRBV5-5 and TRBJ2-7, with 8 positions matching TRBD1. Germline V gene data show CDR1 as SGHKS and CDR2 as YYEKEE (reference sequence). With 0 bases clipped from V and 4 bases from J, the junction kept 6 bases outside the gene matches. The CDR3 length is 15 residues. CDR3 in amino acids: CASSLGPGQVYEQYF. Written as DNA, the CDR3 is TGTGCCAGCAGCTTGGGACCGGGACAGGTTTACGAGCAGTACTTC. Filled out from reference TRBV5-5 and TRBJ2-7, the complete variable domain reads DAGVTQSPTHLIKTRGQQVTLRCSPISGHKSVSWYQQVLGQGPQFIFQYYEKEERGRGNFPDRFSARQFPNYSSELNVNALLLGDSALYLCASSLGPGQVYEQYFGPGTRLTVT.

J is TRBJ1-1 and V is TRBV7-2; D unclear. CDR3 length: 13 amino acids. Trimming removed 6 bases at V and 4 bases at J, with 12 bases between. The germline CDR1 and CDR2 sequences are SGHTA and FQGNSA. This CDR3 reads CASRAFMTTEAFF. CDR3 sequence (DNA): TGTGCCAGCAGAGCATTTATGACCACTGAAGCTTTCTTT.